The rows below give T cell receptor beta chains drawn from one sample of a study of blood T cells in healthy people across ages. TCRdb re-derived calls from the 5' RACE reads in MiXCR, one entry per CDR3 protein. Of roughly 2 million distinct CDR3 sequences in the sample, 40% to 55% are singletons; the top ten hold around 2.1%. Source material: blood. Source of these receptors: a woman aged 40 to 50 in good health. The CDR3 runs from the conserved cysteine through the conserved F or W. The order of the fields is J gene, D gene, clone size, V gene, CDR3 DNA, CDR3 protein. The D gene is left open where the match is weak. Clone size is stated in some rows and not others, as once, few, many or a class when expanded.

j_call: TRBJ1-2; d_call: .; clone_size: .; v_call: TRBV6-5; cdr3_nt: TGTGCCAGCAGTCCCCCGACGACAAGATCTGGCTACACCTTC; cdr3_aa: CASSPPTTRSGYTF
j_call: TRBJ2-5; d_call: .; clone_size: few; v_call: TRBV10-3; cdr3_nt: TGTGCCATCAGTGCTGACCCCGGCGGGGAGACCCAGTACTTC; cdr3_aa: CAISADPGGETQYF
j_call: TRBJ2-1; d_call: .; clone_size: .; v_call: TRBV7-9; cdr3_nt: TGTGCCAGCAGCACGGTGGGGGGCCTCAATGAGCAGTTCTTC; cdr3_aa: CASSTVGGLNEQFF
j_call: TRBJ2-7; d_call: TRBD1; clone_size: few; v_call: TRBV28; cdr3_nt: TGTGCCAGCAGGACCGGACAGGAGTCCTACGAGCAGTACTTC; cdr3_aa: CASRTGQESYEQYF
j_call: TRBJ2-5; d_call: TRBD1; clone_size: .; v_call: TRBV5-1; cdr3_nt: TGCGCCAGCAGCACACCGACAGGGCGAGAGACCCAGTACTTC; cdr3_aa: CASSTPTGRETQYF
j_call: TRBJ1-2; d_call: TRBD1; clone_size: few; v_call: TRBV20-1; cdr3_nt: TGCAGTGCTAGGGGGGCCGGGACAGGGGCGGACTATGGCTACACCTTC; cdr3_aa: CSARGAGTGADYGYTF
j_call: TRBJ1-5; d_call: .; clone_size: .; v_call: TRBV12-3/TRBV12-4; cdr3_nt: TGTGCCAGCAGCCTTGACAGGTTACATCAGCCCCAGCATTTT; cdr3_aa: CASSLDRLHQPQHF
j_call: TRBJ2-5; d_call: .; clone_size: .; v_call: TRBV10-3; cdr3_nt: TGTGCCATCAGTGACGTGACTACCAACCAAGAGACCCAGTACTTC; cdr3_aa: CAISDVTTNQETQYF
j_call: TRBJ2-7; d_call: .; clone_size: .; v_call: TRBV20-1; cdr3_nt: TGCAGTGCTAGAGATCACGGGCAGGTCTCCTACGAGCAGTACTTC; cdr3_aa: CSARDHGQVSYEQYF
j_call: TRBJ2-7; d_call: .; clone_size: few; v_call: TRBV6-2/TRBV6-3; cdr3_nt: TGTGCCAGCAGTTACCCCGGAACAGGCCCTGCCTACGAGCAGTACTTC; cdr3_aa: CASSYPGTGPAYEQYF
j_call: TRBJ2-7; d_call: .; clone_size: .; v_call: TRBV9; cdr3_nt: TGTGCCAGCAGCGTAGCTACGGGAGAATACGAGCAGTACTTC; cdr3_aa: CASSVATGEYEQYF
j_call: TRBJ1-1; d_call: .; clone_size: few; v_call: TRBV18; cdr3_nt: TGTGCCAGCTCACCCTCCCCGGGCACTGAAGCTTTCTTT; cdr3_aa: CASSPSPGTEAFF
j_call: TRBJ1-2; d_call: TRBD1; clone_size: few; v_call: TRBV29-1; cdr3_nt: TGCAGCGTTGGACAGGGGGCTCTATCCTATGGCTACACCTTC; cdr3_aa: CSVGQGALSYGYTF
j_call: TRBJ1-2; d_call: .; clone_size: few; v_call: TRBV20-1; cdr3_nt: TGCAGTGCTAGAGCGTCGGGCCAGGGGAACTATGGCTACACCTTC; cdr3_aa: CSARASGQGNYGYTF
j_call: TRBJ1-2; d_call: TRBD1; clone_size: few; v_call: TRBV7-2; cdr3_nt: TGTGCCAGCAGCTCACAGGGGACCCTTGATGTTGGCTACACCTTC; cdr3_aa: CASSSQGTLDVGYTF
j_call: TRBJ1-2; d_call: .; clone_size: .; v_call: TRBV7-2; cdr3_nt: TGTGCCAGCCTGGACTACTATGGCTACACCTTC; cdr3_aa: CASLDYYGYTF
j_call: TRBJ2-1; d_call: .; clone_size: few; v_call: TRBV7-2; cdr3_nt: TGTGCCAGCAGCTACGACAGGCAGTCCTACAATGAGCAGTTCTTC; cdr3_aa: CASSYDRQSYNEQFF
j_call: TRBJ2-7; d_call: .; clone_size: few; v_call: TRBV7-2; cdr3_nt: TGTGCCAGCAGGGAAGTCGGGGGCTCGGTCTACGAGCAGTACTTC; cdr3_aa: CASREVGGSVYEQYF
j_call: TRBJ2-7; d_call: .; clone_size: .; v_call: TRBV9; cdr3_nt: TGTGCCAGCAGCGAGGAGGAGGGGCCACTTCCCTACAATGAGCAGTACTTC; cdr3_aa: CASSEEEGPLPYNEQYF
j_call: TRBJ2-7; d_call: .; clone_size: many; v_call: TRBV10-3; cdr3_nt: TGTGCCATCAGTGGGAACTACGAGCAGTACTTC; cdr3_aa: CAISGNYEQYF
j_call: TRBJ2-5; d_call: TRBD2; clone_size: .; v_call: TRBV12-3/TRBV12-4; cdr3_nt: TGTGCCAGCAGTTTGGGTGCCCTAGCGGGATCAGAGACCCAGTACTTC; cdr3_aa: CASSLGALAGSETQYF
j_call: TRBJ1-6; d_call: .; clone_size: .; v_call: TRBV4-3; cdr3_nt: TGCGCCAGCAGCCAAGTGCAAACTGGGGAGAAGAATTCACCCCTCCACTTT; cdr3_aa: CASSQVQTGEKNSPLHF
j_call: TRBJ2-5; d_call: .; clone_size: few; v_call: TRBV7-8; cdr3_nt: TGTGCCAGCAGCTTAGAGGTTATACAAGAGACCCAGTACTTC; cdr3_aa: CASSLEVIQETQYF
j_call: TRBJ2-7; d_call: TRBD2; clone_size: many; v_call: TRBV20-1; cdr3_nt: TGCAGTGCTAGAGATTTAACTAGCGGGGGGGCCCAAAGAGGCGAGCAGTACTTC; cdr3_aa: CSARDLTSGGAQRGEQYF
j_call: TRBJ2-3; d_call: .; clone_size: .; v_call: TRBV29-1; cdr3_nt: TGCAGCGTTGTCGGACAGTCTAGCACAGATACGCAGTATTTT; cdr3_aa: CSVVGQSSTDTQYF
j_call: TRBJ1-2; d_call: TRBD1; clone_size: .; v_call: TRBV5-4; cdr3_nt: TGTGCCAGCAGCTGGGGACAGGGGGCGCCCGGCTACACCTTC; cdr3_aa: CASSWGQGAPGYTF
j_call: TRBJ1-1; d_call: .; clone_size: .; v_call: TRBV2; cdr3_nt: TGTGCCAGCAGGGGTGACGGGATGAACACTGAAGCTTTCTTT; cdr3_aa: CASRGDGMNTEAFF
j_call: TRBJ2-5; d_call: .; clone_size: .; v_call: TRBV2; cdr3_nt: TGTGCCAGCGGGCCCTCAGGCTGGGAGACCCAGTACTTC; cdr3_aa: CASGPSGWETQYF
j_call: TRBJ2-5; d_call: .; clone_size: .; v_call: TRBV27; cdr3_nt: TGTGCCAGCAGTTTATCCGCTAGCCGGCAAGAGACCCAGTACTTC; cdr3_aa: CASSLSASRQETQYF
j_call: TRBJ2-1; d_call: .; clone_size: .; v_call: TRBV10-2; cdr3_nt: TGCGCCAGCAGTGCGGGATTCAACAATGAGCAGTTCTTC; cdr3_aa: CASSAGFNNEQFF
j_call: TRBJ2-3; d_call: .; clone_size: .; v_call: TRBV7-8; cdr3_nt: TGTGCCAGCAGCCCACATCTTGATACGCAGTATTTT; cdr3_aa: CASSPHLDTQYF
j_call: TRBJ2-1; d_call: TRBD1; clone_size: .; v_call: TRBV6-2/TRBV6-3; cdr3_nt: TGTGCCAGCAGTTTCGGCAAAGGGACAGGACGAAACAATGAGCAGTTCTTC; cdr3_aa: CASSFGKGTGRNNEQFF
j_call: TRBJ2-1; d_call: .; clone_size: .; v_call: TRBV4-3; cdr3_nt: TGCGCCAGCAAAGTTGTGGACTCCTCCAATGAGCAGTTCTTC; cdr3_aa: CASKVVDSSNEQFF
j_call: TRBJ2-3; d_call: .; clone_size: .; v_call: TRBV7-2; cdr3_nt: TGTGCCAGCAGCTTAGAGCAAGCCCGGCTTGGGGATACGCAGTATTTT; cdr3_aa: CASSLEQARLGDTQYF
j_call: TRBJ2-5; d_call: .; clone_size: .; v_call: TRBV11-2; cdr3_nt: TGTGCCAGCAGCTTAAGGGATTGGGAGACCCAGTACTTC; cdr3_aa: CASSLRDWETQYF
j_call: TRBJ1-5; d_call: .; clone_size: .; v_call: TRBV7-2; cdr3_nt: TGTGCCAGCAGCTTAGGCAGGGACGATCAGCCCCAGCATTTT; cdr3_aa: CASSLGRDDQPQHF
j_call: TRBJ2-5; d_call: .; clone_size: .; v_call: TRBV7-2; cdr3_nt: TGTGCCAGCAGCCCAAGACACCCGGGCAATGAGCAGTACTTC; cdr3_aa: CASSPRHPGNEQYF
j_call: TRBJ1-5; d_call: .; clone_size: few; v_call: TRBV20-1; cdr3_nt: TGCAGTGCTAGATTGGGTAGCAATCAGCCCCAGCATTTT; cdr3_aa: CSARLGSNQPQHF
j_call: TRBJ1-3; d_call: .; clone_size: .; v_call: TRBV29-1; cdr3_nt: TGCAGCGGCAGGGTCGGAAACACCATATATTTT; cdr3_aa: CSGRVGNTIYF
j_call: TRBJ2-1; d_call: .; clone_size: .; v_call: TRBV6-1; cdr3_nt: TGTGCCAGCAGGGCCGGGACTGGGACGGCCAATGAGCAGTTCTTC; cdr3_aa: CASRAGTGTANEQFF
j_call: TRBJ2-3; d_call: .; clone_size: .; v_call: TRBV20-1; cdr3_nt: TGCAGTGCTAGAGATATCGGGGGGCACACAGATACGCAGTATTTT; cdr3_aa: CSARDIGGHTDTQYF
j_call: TRBJ1-3; d_call: .; clone_size: .; v_call: TRBV7-2; cdr3_nt: TGTGCCAGCAGCCGGGAAACGGGAAACACCATATATTTT; cdr3_aa: CASSRETGNTIYF
j_call: TRBJ2-1; d_call: TRBD1; clone_size: .; v_call: TRBV29-1; cdr3_nt: TGCAGCGTTGAACCCCTTTACCGACAGGGGGCGGATGAGCAGTTCTTC; cdr3_aa: CSVEPLYRQGADEQFF
j_call: TRBJ2-1; d_call: .; clone_size: .; v_call: TRBV28; cdr3_nt: TGTGCCAGCAGTTTATATTTAGGGACCCACTCCTACAATGAGCAGTTCTTC; cdr3_aa: CASSLYLGTHSYNEQFF
j_call: TRBJ2-2; d_call: TRBD1; clone_size: .; v_call: TRBV14; cdr3_nt: TGTGCCAGCAGCCTTTACAGGGGGCCCGGGGAGCTGTTTTTT; cdr3_aa: CASSLYRGPGELFF
j_call: TRBJ2-7; d_call: TRBD1; clone_size: few; v_call: TRBV5-6; cdr3_nt: TGTGCCAGCAAACGGACAGGTGTCTACGAGCAGTACTTC; cdr3_aa: CASKRTGVYEQYF
j_call: TRBJ1-2; d_call: .; clone_size: few; v_call: TRBV6-5; cdr3_nt: TGTGCCAGCAGTTACTCGATGCCGGGACGGTATGGCTACACCTTC; cdr3_aa: CASSYSMPGRYGYTF
j_call: TRBJ2-7; d_call: TRBD2; clone_size: .; v_call: TRBV20-1; cdr3_nt: TGCAGTGCTAGAGATTTTAGCGGGGGGACGCCCTACGAGCAGTACTTC; cdr3_aa: CSARDFSGGTPYEQYF
j_call: TRBJ2-7; d_call: .; clone_size: few; v_call: TRBV4-2; cdr3_nt: TGTGCCAGCAGGCCATTTCAGGGGGGACACGAGCAGTACTTC; cdr3_aa: CASRPFQGGHEQYF
j_call: TRBJ2-5; d_call: .; clone_size: .; v_call: TRBV3-1; cdr3_nt: TGTGCCAGCAGCCACTGGGGCCCCCAAGAGACCCAGTACTTC; cdr3_aa: CASSHWGPQETQYF
j_call: TRBJ2-5; d_call: TRBD2; clone_size: .; v_call: TRBV7-8; cdr3_nt: TGTGCCAGCAGCCCAGACGCGGGGGGACCTTCAGAGACCCAGTACTTC; cdr3_aa: CASSPDAGGPSETQYF
j_call: TRBJ2-3; d_call: .; clone_size: .; v_call: TRBV7-6; cdr3_nt: TGTGCCAGCAGCGTCAGGGGTGCGCCTAGCACAGATACGCAGTATTTT; cdr3_aa: CASSVRGAPSTDTQYF
j_call: TRBJ1-2; d_call: .; clone_size: .; v_call: TRBV2; cdr3_nt: TGTGCCAGCAGTGAAAGGCAGGGAGTGGGCTACACCTTC; cdr3_aa: CASSERQGVGYTF
j_call: TRBJ2-4; d_call: .; clone_size: few; v_call: TRBV7-9; cdr3_nt: TGTGCCAGCAGCGCCGGGACGGGAAACATTCAGTACTTC; cdr3_aa: CASSAGTGNIQYF
j_call: TRBJ2-3; d_call: .; clone_size: .; v_call: TRBV6-2/TRBV6-3; cdr3_nt: TGTGCCAGCAGTTACTCGAACGGGGGCCGAAGTCTTCACACAGATACGCAGTATTTT; cdr3_aa: CASSYSNGGRSLHTDTQYF
j_call: TRBJ2-1; d_call: TRBD2; clone_size: .; v_call: TRBV2; cdr3_nt: TGTGCCAGCAGTGAAGGGCGGGGGGGATACAATGAGCAGTTCTTC; cdr3_aa: CASSEGRGGYNEQFF
j_call: TRBJ2-7; d_call: TRBD2; clone_size: .; v_call: TRBV6-2/TRBV6-3; cdr3_nt: TGTGCCAGCAGTTACTCGGGACTAGCGGGGGGCTTATCCTACGAGCAGTACTTC; cdr3_aa: CASSYSGLAGGLSYEQYF
j_call: TRBJ2-3; d_call: TRBD1; clone_size: .; v_call: TRBV28; cdr3_nt: TGTGCCAGCAGATCTCCTCGGGACAGGGAGAACACAGATACGCGGTATTTT; cdr3_aa: CASRSPRDRENTDTRYF
j_call: TRBJ2-7; d_call: .; clone_size: .; v_call: TRBV6-2/TRBV6-3; cdr3_nt: TGTGCCAGCTCCAAGGGGCGAGGGACACTTTCCTACGAGCAGTACTTC; cdr3_aa: CASSKGRGTLSYEQYF
j_call: TRBJ1-4; d_call: TRBD1; clone_size: .; v_call: TRBV6-5; cdr3_nt: TGTGCCAGCAGTTCTCAAACCTCGAAGACAGGGCGAAAACTGTTTTTT; cdr3_aa: CASSSQTSKTGRKLFF